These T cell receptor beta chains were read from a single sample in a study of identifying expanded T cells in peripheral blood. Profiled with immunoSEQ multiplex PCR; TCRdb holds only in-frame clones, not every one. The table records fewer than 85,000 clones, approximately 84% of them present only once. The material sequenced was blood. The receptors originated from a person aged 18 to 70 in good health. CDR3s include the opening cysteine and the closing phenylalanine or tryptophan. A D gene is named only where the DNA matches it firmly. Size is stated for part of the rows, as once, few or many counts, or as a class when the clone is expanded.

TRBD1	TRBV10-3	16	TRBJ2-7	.	TGTGCCATCAGTGAGTCGGGGGGACAGGGGGCATACGAGCAGTACTTC	CAISESGGQGAYEQYF
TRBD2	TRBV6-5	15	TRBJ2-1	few	TGTGCCAGCAGTTACATCGGGAGGGTTTACAATGAGCAGTTCTTC	CASSYIGRVYNEQFF
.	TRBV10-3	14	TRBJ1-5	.	TGTGCCATCAGTGAGTCTCAATTCTATCAGCCCCAGCATTTT	CAISESQFYQPQHF
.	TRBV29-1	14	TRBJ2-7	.	TGCAGCGTTGGAAACCCGTTACAAAGCTACGAGCAGTACTTC	CSVGNPLQSYEQYF
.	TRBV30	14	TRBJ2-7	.	TGTGCCTGGAGCGACCCGGGGCGGGCCTACGAGCAGTACTTC	CAWSDPGRAYEQYF
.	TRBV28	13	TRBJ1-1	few	TGTGCCAGCAGTTCTTTTCGGGGCACTGAAGCTTTCTTT	CASSSFRGTEAFF
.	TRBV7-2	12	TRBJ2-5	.	TGTGCCAGCAACTATGGGGGGGAGACCCAGTACTTC	CASNYGGETQYF
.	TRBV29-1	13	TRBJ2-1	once	TGCAGCGTGAGACAGAGCTCCTACAATGAGCAGTTCTTC	CSVRQSSYNEQFF
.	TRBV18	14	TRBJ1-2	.	TGTGCCAGCTCACCGGCGACAGAAAGCTATGGCTACACCTTC	CASSPATESYGYTF
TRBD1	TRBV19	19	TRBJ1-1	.	TGTGCCACCAGTTCGGTGAGAGACAGGGCATCTCGCCTGAACACTGAAGCTTTCTTT	CATSSVRDRASRLNTEAFF
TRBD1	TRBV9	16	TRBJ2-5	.	TGTGCCAGCAGCCCTGGGGTGACAGGGGAAGGAGAGACCCAGTACTTC	CASSPGVTGEGETQYF
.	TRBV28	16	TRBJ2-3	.	TGTGCCAGCAGTTTAAGCATGGGAGGAAATTTTGATACGCAGTATTTT	CASSLSMGGNFDTQYF
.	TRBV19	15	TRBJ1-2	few	TGTGCCAGTAGTATAGCCGCGACAGGAGACTATGGCTACACCTTC	CASSIAATGDYGYTF
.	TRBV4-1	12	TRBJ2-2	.	TGCGCCAGCAGCCAAGAAGTAGGGGAGCTGTTTTTT	CASSQEVGELFF
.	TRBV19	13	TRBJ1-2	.	TGTGCCAGTAGTATAGACCTGTTGAGCGGCTACACCTTC	CASSIDLLSGYTF
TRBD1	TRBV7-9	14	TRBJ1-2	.	TGTGCCAGCAGCTTACGGGACAGTAACTATGGCTACACCTTC	CASSLRDSNYGYTF
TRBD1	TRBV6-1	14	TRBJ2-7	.	TGTGCCAGCAACCCCGGGACAGGGGACCACGAGCAGTACTTC	CASNPGTGDHEQYF
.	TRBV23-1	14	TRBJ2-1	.	TGCGCCAGCAGTCAATCGAACCGGGGGAATGAGCAGTTCTTC	CASSQSNRGNEQFF
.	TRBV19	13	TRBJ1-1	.	TGTGCCAGTAGTATAAATCAGAACACTGAAGCTTTCTTT	CASSINQNTEAFF
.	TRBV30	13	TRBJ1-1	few	TGTGCCTTCGGGGGACGGGAGAACACTGAAGCTTTCTTT	CAFGGRENTEAFF
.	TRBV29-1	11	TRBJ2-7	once	TGCAGCGCTGAGGAATCCTACGAGCAGTACTTC	CSAEESYEQYF
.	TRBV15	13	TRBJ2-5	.	TGTGCCACCAGCAGAGTAGGAGAAGAGACCCAGTACTTC	CATSRVGEETQYF